The 27 T cell receptor beta chains below come from one sample, sequenced in a study of T-cell memory formation after mild COVID-19. Via MiXCR, TCRdb re-called the 5' RACE reads, giving one row per CDR3 protein. The data hold some 410,000 distinct CDR3 sequences, with more than 20% observed a single time. Sample: PBMCs or a T cell subset sorted from them (not recorded which). Receptor source: an adult woman who had mild COVID-19 (a few samples of this study predate the infection). Cell type and time point are not known.

This clonotype was detected only a few times. The V call is TRBV18, the J call TRBJ2-5; D possibly corresponds to TRBD2 (8 bases). Germline lookup yields CDR1 KGHSH and CDR2 LQKENI. The CDR3 spans 17 residues. With 3 bases removed from V and 4 bases from J, the gap between germline ends came to 21 bases. The CDR3 region is CASSPLPGGGAGETQYF. DNA of the CDR3: TGTGCCAGCTCACCCCTCCCGGGAGGGGGCGCAGGAGAGACCCAGTACTTC.

This clonotype was seen more than once but under ten times. The rearrangement links TRBV12-3 or TRBV12-4 to TRBJ2-5; tentatively, D is TRBD1 or TRBD2 (5 bases each). This CDR3 contains 14 residues. V lost 5 bases to trimming and J lost 1 base, with 11 bases between them. The DNA for the CDR3 is TGTGCCAGCAGTGGGCAGGGAGTCCAAGAGACCCAGTACTTC. Protein sequence: CASSGQGVQETQYF.

This clonotype was seen a handful of times. V gene TRBV6-5 combines with J gene TRBJ2-1, with 10 bases identical to TRBD2. The V segment lost 0 bases and the J segment 4 bases; nucleotides outside the gene matches: 12. CDR3 size: 19 residues. Per the germline V gene, CDR1 is MNHEY and CDR2 is SVGAGI. The CDR3 sequence is CASSYSSWGTSEIYNEQFF. The CDR3 DNA follows: TGTGCCAGCAGTTACTCGAGTTGGGGGACTAGCGAAATATACAATGAGCAGTTCTTC.

The V call is TRBV11-3, the J call TRBJ1-2, with 8 bases fitting TRBD1. Germline values: CDR1 SGHNT, CDR2 YENEEA. The CDR3 is made up of 14 amino acids. V gave up 5 bases and J gave up 6 bases; unmatched junction bases: 8. The CDR3 region has the DNA TGTGCCAGCAGCCAAAAGCGGACAGGGCATGGCTACACCTTC. This sequence encodes CASSQKRTGHGYTF.

The chain recombines TRBV5-1 with TRBJ2-3; D gene uncertain. The germline V and J ends were trimmed by 1 base and 1 base, with 13 bases remaining between them. The CDR3 is made up of 16 amino acids. CDR1 and CDR2 from the germline V gene are SGHRS and YFSETQ. CDR3 bases: TGCGCCAGCAGCTTGACCTCCTTAGGACGCACAGATACGCAGTATTTT. Translating gives CASSLTSLGRTDTQYF.

This clonotype was observed a few times. At one end the junction does not follow the germline gene, possibly because of a read error. The chain recombines TRBV12-3 or TRBV12-4 with TRBJ2-5; TRBD2 matches at 9 bases. CDR3 length equals 13 residues. CDR3 region: CASRLAGEETQYF. CDR3 DNA sequence: TGTGCCAGCAGATTAGCGGGAGAAGAGACCCAGTACTTC.

This clonotype was counted a few times. This chain links TRBV20-1 with TRBJ2-7, with a tentative D call TRBD2 (5 bases). The CDR3 totals 13 residues. V gave up 1 base and J gave up 0 bases, with 7 bases separating them. The V gene's germline CDR1 is DFQATT and CDR2 SNEGSKA (reference sequence). CDR3 protein: CSARGGSSYEQYF. The CDR3 bases are TGCAGTGCTAGAGGAGGGAGCTCCTACGAGCAGTACTTC.

The V call is TRBV7-9, the J call TRBJ1-2; tentatively, D is TRBD1 (6 bases). V was shortened by 5 bases and J by 2 bases, with 15 bases between the two germline ends. From germline, CDR1 is SEHNR and CDR2 FQNEAQ (reference sequence). This CDR3 spans 15 amino acids. CDR3 loop: CASSRGTPRNYGYTF. The CDR3 nucleotides are TGTGCCAGCAGCCGTGGGACACCGAGGAACTATGGCTACACCTTC.

This chain uses TRBV3-1 with TRBJ1-2, with D tentatively TRBD1 (6 bases). The germline gives CDR1 LGHDT, CDR2 YNNKEL (reference sequence). V lost 9 bases to trimming and J lost 8 bases, with 16 bases between them. The CDR3 loop spans 12 amino acids. CDR3 DNA: TGTGCCAGTTCCGGGGGGCGTAAGGGCTACACCTTC. Translated: CASSGGRKGYTF. Looking up the rest from reference TRBV3-1 and TRBJ1-2 gives the full variable domain: DTAVSQTPKYLVTQMGNDKSIKCEQNLGHDTMYWYKQDSKKFLKIMFSYNNKELIINETVPNRFSPKSPDKAHLNLHINSLELGDSAVYFCASSGGRKGYTFGSGTRLTVV.

This clonotype was seen a handful of times. The junction does not match germline at one end; this may be a read error. V usage is TRBV5-6 and J usage is TRBJ2-2; D call uncertain. CDR3 length: 11 residues. Germline-derived CDR1 and CDR2 are SGHDT and YYEEEE. CDR3 sequence reads: CASSSAGELFF. In nucleotides, the CDR3 is TGTGCCAGTAGCTCGGCCGGGGAGCTGTTTTTT.

This sequence joins TRBV20-1 and TRBJ2-3; 7 bases line up with TRBD2. V shed 6 bases, J shed 0 bases, and the junction held 12 bases outside the gene matches. CDR1 DFQATT and CDR2 SNEGSKA come from the germline V gene (reference sequence). The CDR3 has 16 amino acids. CDR3 in DNA: TGCAGTGCCAACCCTACTAGCGAACTAAGCACAGATACGCAGTATTTT. Translation: CSANPTSELSTDTQYF.

The chain uses TRBV2 and TRBJ2-7; unclear D gene. The CDR3 length is 13 residues. V shed 7 bases and J shed 3 bases, with 13 bases lying between them. The V gene's germline CDR1 is SNHLY and CDR2 FYNNEI. The CDR3 DNA sequence: TGTGCCAGCAAGACGGACGGTTTCTACGAGCAGTACTTC. As protein: CASKTDGFYEQYF.

The chain links TRBV7-8 to TRBJ1-1, with 7 bases fitting TRBD1. The CDR3 has 16 residues. With V trimmed by 0 bases and J by 5 bases, 9 bases remained unmatched. Germline V gives CDR1 SGHVS, CDR2 FQNEAQ. CDR3 nucleotides: TGTGCCAGCAGCTTAGCGCGGGACAGAAGTCTAACTGAAGCTTTCTTT. Translating it yields CASSLARDRSLTEAFF.

V usage is TRBV2 and J usage is TRBJ1-5; TRBD1 matches at 10 bases. Germline V gene data show CDR1 as SNHLY and CDR2 as FYNNEI. The CDR3 covers 14 residues. Trimming at V came to 6 bases and at J to 11 bases, leaving 10 bases not matched to a gene. In DNA, the CDR3 is TGTGCCAGCAGGGGTGGGACAGGGGCGTGGACCCAGCATTTT. Its protein product is CASRGGTGAWTQHF.

This clonotype was detected only a few times. The chain has TRBV19 and TRBJ2-1; D is uncertain. V was clipped by 0 bases and J by 6 bases, with 6 bases between them. Germline V lookup: CDR1 LNHDA, CDR2 SQIVND (reference sequence). This CDR3 comprises 13 residues. The CDR3 region is CASSIDYSNEQFF. The CDR3 region has the DNA TGTGCCAGTAGTATAGACTACTCCAATGAGCAGTTCTTC.

This clonotype has just a few counts. This chain connects TRBV4-1 to TRBJ1-4; D is undetermined. V shed 0 bases and J shed 8 bases, with 16 bases lying between them. This CDR3 comprises 16 residues. Germline lookup yields CDR1 MGHRA and CDR2 YSYEKL. The CDR3 sequence is CASSQELTALREKLFF. The CDR3 coding sequence is TGCGCCAGCAGCCAAGAATTGACGGCCCTTAGGGAAAAACTGTTTTTT.

The chain links TRBV2 to TRBJ1-4; 8 positions agree with TRBD1. CDR3 size: 15 residues. The junction had 8 bases not matched to a gene; V was cut back by 5 bases and J by 6 bases. Germline V CDR1 and CDR2: SNHLY, FYNNEI. CDR3 amino acids: CASSSQGALDEKLFF. In DNA form, the CDR3 reads TGTGCCAGCAGTTCTCAGGGGGCGCTTGATGAAAAACTGTTTTTT.

The rearrangement joins TRBV10-3 to TRBJ2-7; TRBD1 matches at 7 bases. The CDR3 has 12 residues. After removal of 7 bases from V and 6 bases from J, the junction contained 6 bases not matched to a gene. The germline V gene encodes CDR1 ENHRY and CDR2 SYGVKD. CDR3 loop: CAITPDRAEQYF. The CDR3 coding sequence is TGTGCCATCACTCCAGACAGGGCCGAGCAGTACTTC.

This clonotype was detected a few times. J is TRBJ2-5 and V is TRBV6-2 or TRBV6-3; TRBD1 agrees at 7 bases. This CDR3 has 18 residues. From germline, CDR1 is MNHEY and CDR2 SVGEGT. Trimming removed 5 bases from V and 4 bases from J; junction bases left unmatched: 19. CDR3 nucleotide sequence: TGTGCCAGCAGTCCCCCCGGGACAGCGGCCGGTTTTTCAGAGACCCAGTACTTC. Protein product: CASSPPGTAAGFSETQYF.

In its sample, this clonotype was seen a few times. The chain has TRBV3-1 and TRBJ2-7; D ambiguous. Per the germline V gene, CDR1 is LGHDT and CDR2 is YNNKEL (reference sequence). V gave up 3 bases and J gave up 0 bases, with 18 bases separating them. This CDR3 is 17 amino acids long. CDR3 in amino acids: CASSQGFWPSSSYEQYF. In DNA form, the CDR3 reads TGTGCCAGCAGCCAGGGCTTCTGGCCCTCTAGCTCCTACGAGCAGTACTTC.

This clonotype was counted between two and nine times. The chain combines TRBV28 with TRBJ2-7, with D possibly matching TRBD1 (6 bases). Germline assignment: CDR1 MDHEN and CDR2 SYDVKM. The V end was cut by 5 bases, the J end by 0 bases, with 11 bases between. The CDR3 runs to 14 residues. CDR3 region: CASSRQALSYEQYF. The DNA of the CDR3 is TGTGCCAGCAGTCGACAGGCCCTCTCCTACGAGCAGTACTTC. Drawing the rest from reference TRBV28 and TRBJ2-7, the complete variable domain is DVKVTQSSRYLVKRTGEKVFLECVQDMDHENMFWYRQDPGLGLRLIYFSYDVKMKEKGDIPEGYSVSREKKERFSLILESASTNQTSMYLCASSRQALSYEQYFGPGTRLTVT.

The gene calls are TRBV19 and TRBJ2-7; the match to TRBD1 covers 9 bases. The length of the CDR3 is 15 residues. The V gene's germline CDR1 is LNHDA and CDR2 SQIVND (reference sequence). After removal of 5 bases from V and 6 bases from J, the junction contained 11 bases not matched to a gene. CDR3 in DNA: TGTGCCAGTAGTTCAACCGGGACAGGGAGCTCCGAGCAGTACTTC. Its protein is CASSSTGTGSSEQYF.

This clonotype came up a few times. The chain recombines TRBV7-3 with TRBJ2-3, with 11 nucleotides matching TRBD2. The germline gives CDR1 SGHTA, CDR2 FQGTGA. This CDR3 contains 16 residues. J was trimmed by 4 bases and V by 3 bases; bases with no gene match: 6. The CDR3, as DNA: TGTGCCAGCAGCTTCTTAGCGGGAGGGCCCCCAGATACGCAGTATTTT. It specifies CASSFLAGGPPDTQYF.

The chain is built from TRBV5-1 and TRBJ2-2, with TRBD2 identical over 9 bases. The germline CDR1 and CDR2 sequences are SGHRS and YFSETQ. The CDR3 is made up of 17 amino acids. Trimming removed 4 bases from V and 5 bases from J; junction bases left unmatched: 12. The DNA for the CDR3 is TGCGCCAGCAGCCAGACGAGCGGGGGGCCCAATACCGGGGAGCTGTTTTTT. Its translation: CASSQTSGGPNTGELFF.

This clonotype occurred a few times. This chain uses TRBV10-3 with TRBJ1-2, with D hard to call. Germline V gene lookup returns CDR1 ENHRY and CDR2 SYGVKD. V lost 2 bases and J 4 bases, leaving 14 bases between the germline ends. The CDR3 totals 15 residues. The CDR3 spells CAISEGKVLSYGYTF. CDR3 nucleotide sequence: TGTGCCATCAGTGAGGGGAAGGTACTCAGCTATGGCTACACCTTC.

This clonotype was picked up many times. V gene TRBV7-9 combines with J gene TRBJ1-1; D is unclear. Trimming removed 1 base from V and 4 bases from J, with 4 bases in between. Germline assignment: CDR1 SEHNR and CDR2 FQNEAQ (reference sequence). CDR3 length: 12 amino acids. This CDR3 is CASSLDSTEAFF. The CDR3 DNA is TGTGCCAGCAGCTTAGACTCCACTGAAGCTTTCTTT.

In its sample, this clonotype was seen a few times. This rearrangement joins TRBV5-1 to TRBJ2-1; TRBD1 aligns across 8 bases. CDR3 length: 15 amino acids. Germline loops: CDR1 SGHRS, CDR2 YFSETQ. V shed 4 bases and J 7 bases; nucleotides not matched to a gene: 10. CDR3 loop: CASSLDRVPKNEQFF. The DNA of the CDR3 is TGCGCCAGCAGCCTGGACAGGGTCCCTAAGAATGAGCAGTTCTTC.